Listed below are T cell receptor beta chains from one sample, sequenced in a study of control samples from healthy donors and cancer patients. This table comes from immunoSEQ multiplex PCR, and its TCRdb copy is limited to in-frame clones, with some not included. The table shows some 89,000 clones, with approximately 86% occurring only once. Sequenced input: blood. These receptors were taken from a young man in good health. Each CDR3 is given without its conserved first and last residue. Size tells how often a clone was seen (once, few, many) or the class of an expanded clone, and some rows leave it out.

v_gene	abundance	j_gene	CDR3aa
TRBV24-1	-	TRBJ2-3	ATSDPHTQY
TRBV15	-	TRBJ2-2	ATSISRTPGGGELF
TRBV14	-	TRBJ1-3	ASSQTGARSGNTIY
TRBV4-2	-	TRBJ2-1	ASSHFLAGSSYNEQF
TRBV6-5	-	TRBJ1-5	ASSGVRGPGQPQH
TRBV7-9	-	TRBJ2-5	ASSPEGAQETQY
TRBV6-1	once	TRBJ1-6	ASSEALGRGLSPLH
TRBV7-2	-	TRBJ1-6	ASSLVGTGSNSPLH
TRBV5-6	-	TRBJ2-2	ASSLVGRDTGELF
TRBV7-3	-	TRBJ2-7	ASSPEQGPVPPYEQY
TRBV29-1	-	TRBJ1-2	SVLEGMNGYT
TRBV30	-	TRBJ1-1	AWSGGRGTEAF
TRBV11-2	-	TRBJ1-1	ASSTPGRSTEAF
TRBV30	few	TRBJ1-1	AWSSQGNTEAF
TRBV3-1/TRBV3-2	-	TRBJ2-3	ASKPGLELTDTQY
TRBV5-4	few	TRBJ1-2	ASSLRDWGGDGYT
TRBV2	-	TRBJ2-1	ATSIRASGYNEQF
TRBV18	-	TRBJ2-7	ASSPQGAYEQY
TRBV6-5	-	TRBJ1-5	ASSYPGQPQH
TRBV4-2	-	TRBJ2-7	ASSQATGATYEQY
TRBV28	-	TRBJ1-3	ASSGQGTGNTIY
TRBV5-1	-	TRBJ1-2	ASSADGVLGGYT
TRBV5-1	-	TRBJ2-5	ASSTGGGETQY
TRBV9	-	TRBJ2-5	ASSVSGGGSETQY
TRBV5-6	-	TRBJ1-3	ASGKTGRGSGNTIY